This TCR beta chain was captured by sequencing in a study of cytomegalovirus exposure and HLA in healthy donors (dated by TCRdb to about 2017). As for the study more broadly: An earlier analysis of roughly 570 of the donors reported about 280 Gb of sequence data and around 110 million unique TCR beta sequences obtained from 180 million or so T cells. Class I and class II HLA loci were covered by the typing at four-digit resolution. A later genetic analysis took genome-wide SNP genotypes for 398 of the 666 donors and used that subset as a discovery cohort. The study used immunosequencing to profile the T cell repertoires of around 600 subjects and linked those repertoires to cytomegalovirus serostatus. About 5 DR-DQ haplotypes were handled as single units for association and clustering, since linkage in the cohort was strong. Along with the approximately 620-subject first cohort, a separate validation cohort of approximately 110 different subjects was used. All discovery cohort repertoires had been generated on a single sequencing platform. High-throughput TCR immunosequencing, statistical association of individual TCRs with disease status, and machine learning were combined to predict cytomegalovirus infection status. Among the approximately 420 genotyped donors, under 90% belonged to the genetic ancestry cluster associated with self-reported Caucasian donors. Among 300 to 450 genotyped donors of the cohort, an average of around 240,000 unique TCR beta nucleotide sequences were sequenced per donor, roughly 20% of them non-productive. Typing coverage varied by locus: roughly 629-640 donors for A, B, C, DRB1 and DQB1; 522 for DQA1; over 600 for DPA1; 400 to 480 for DPB1. The study aimed to test whether signatures of past pathogen exposure could be identified by cataloging public T cell receptors. Approximately 300 gigabases of sequencing data and approximately 92 million unique TCR sequences made up an early release that covered several hundred HLA-typed donors. In an earlier analysis of roughly 540 of the donors, high-throughput TCR beta sequencing was used to judge whether each TCR beta V gene segment behaved as functional or pseudogenic. Donor age, sex, ethnicity and CMV serostatus were collected together with the repertoire data. A later analysis re-analyzed previously published TCR beta repertoires from roughly 600 donors and added high-resolution HLA genotyping to study TCR occurrence patterns. In the later analysis, no new phenotypic data were used to find candidate immune exposures; instead, reliance was placed on TCR beta sequences and their occurrence across donors.

Overall study results and their limits: A few of the identified cytomegalovirus-associated TCR beta chains were confirmed in vitro to be specific for cytomegalovirus antigens. According to a later genetic analysis, donors in an Asian-associated ancestry cluster had fewer N-insertions in productive TCRs than the roughly 660-donor mean. An association between a missense DCLRE1C variant and V-gene and J-gene trimming of TCR beta chains was found in a later genetic analysis and replicated in an independent cohort. A later analysis found that TCR association rates varied across HLA loci, with DRB1 alleles showing the most associated TCRs and HLA-C alleles the fewest. Several of the top co-occurrence clusters appeared to be linked to parvovirus B19, influenza, CMV and Epstein-Barr virus, according to a later analysis. Linkage disequilibrium might explain the correlated functional status among segregating V segments, but an unknown experimental factor could not be ruled out. The classifier was reported to diagnose cytomegalovirus status with high specificity and sensitivity in both the original cohort and the validation cohort. Assigning TCR associations to individual alleles was difficult when HLA alleles, especially DR and DQ, strongly co-occurred. Because HLA typing was unavailable for some donors at each locus, only the typed subset was used in association tests. Only TCR beta chains were sequenced in this cohort, and the absence of alpha or paired-chain data limited detectable features. According to a later analysis, most CMV-associated TCR beta chains appeared to be HLA-restricted, and the HLA associations seemed to be driven largely by CMV exposure. The 87-base-pair reads could not distinguish some IMGT-functional V segments, including TRBV6-2 and TRBV6-3, so those segments were excluded. In a later analysis, around 17,000 TCR beta sequences were associated with specific HLA alleles at a false discovery rate of 0.05. Because counts were too low, about 18 rarely observed V segments, including chromosome 9 orphons, were left out of the earlier analysis of about 620 of the donors. A cluster of highly shared sequence variants was judged likely to represent a technical artifact of the sequencing pipeline. In an earlier analysis of roughly 560 of the donors, most TCR beta V segments were observed in productive rearrangements about 87% or about 30% of the time, broadly matching IMGT annotations. A further reported finding was that TCR beta sequences accurately predicted the HLA-A and HLA-B alleles for most subjects in the first cohort. Presence/absence analyses assumed roughly uniform sequencing depth across donors, an assumption that may not hold. While some public TCRs were present in many individuals, most TCR sequences turned up only very rarely across donors. Compared with equally common non-associated chains, HLA-associated TCR beta chains in a later analysis were more clonally expanded and had lower generation probabilities. In the study, around 160 TCR beta chains were listed as associated with cytomegalovirus. CMV serostatus was the only immune exposure information available for the cohort. The authors suggested that the approach could potentially be extended to other disease states and immunological phenotypes.

The cohort consisted of 650 to 850 healthy bone marrow donors. At the time of sampling, every cohort member was nominally healthy, though immune exposures that went unrecorded were likely present. The donor tested CMV seropositive and was one of the 289 seropositive cohort members. A peripheral blood sample was collected from each donor, and TCR beta sequencing was performed on peripheral blood mononuclear cells. Genomic DNA was extracted from the blood cell samples with the Qiagen DNeasy Blood Extraction Kit. Sequences SGHRS (CDR1) and YFSETQ (CDR2) are obtained from the germline V gene. From the cysteine through the phenylalanine, the CDR3 covers 17 amino acids. Just the 51-base CDR3 DNA is kept, in frame starting at base 1. Ends trimmed: V by 0 bases, J by 5 bases; bases unmatched to a gene: 13. Regarding this clone: No cognate antigen has been identified for it. Base qualities were left out, and no much larger clone turns up one base away.

Receptors were amplified or captured by the immunoSEQ multiplex PCR assay. A mixture of 60 forward primers for TCR Vbeta segments and 13 reverse primers for TCR Jbeta segments was used in the multiplex PCR. The CDR3 region of rearranged TCR beta genes was amplified from genomic DNA by a multiplex PCR assay. The Illumina HiSeq System was used to sequence the amplified TCR beta libraries as 87-base-pair reads. Per the original workflow: A later analysis counted some 80 million unique TCR beta chains across the 666 repertoires, and about 10 million of these chains were shared by at least two donors. Raw reads were error-corrected and collapsed into unique sequences with a nearest-neighbor algorithm that merged closely related sequences to remove PCR and sequencing errors. To assign V, D and J gene segments, CDR3 sequences were aligned to IMGT reference sequences. Each retained sequence needed at least a six-nucleotide match to both a V gene segment and a J gene segment. A rearrangement counted as productive if the CDR3 had no stop codons and remained in frame with V and J, and every other rearrangement counted as non-productive. CDR3 was defined according to IMGT convention as the region running from the second conserved V-encoded cysteine to the conserved J-encoded phenylalanine. The earlier analysis of about 590 of the donors excluded sequences that lacked an unambiguous match to a single V gene segment. In an earlier analysis of 587 of the donors, a V segment was called functional when productive rearrangements were above 56.7%, and segregating when the standard deviation between donors exceeded 5%. A statistical classification framework was built to diagnose cytomegalovirus status from the catalog of TCR beta chain sequences. In a later analysis, TCR nucleotide sequences were compared against IMGT/GENE-DB human TR gene sequences so that V and J genes could be assigned. In a later analysis, CDR3 sequences and most-parsimonious VDJ recombination scenarios were assigned using the TCRdist pipeline. A later analysis defined each TCR beta chain by its CDR3 amino acid sequence plus V-gene family, and excluded reads lacking a unique V-gene family. In a later analysis, 450 to 600 highly shared, low-generation-probability nucleotide sequences were removed to address suspected cross-contamination and a sequencing artifact. In a later analysis, a clonal expansion index was calculated for each public chain from normalized within-repertoire ranks of inferred template counts. Generation probabilities in a later analysis came from a VDJ recombination model fitted to out-of-frame rearrangements, and those results were checked against IGoR. A later analysis scored TCR-TCR, TCR-HLA and TCR-CMV co-occurrence with hypergeometric tests, applying a repertoire-size bias correction to TCR pairs. To estimate false discovery rates, a later analysis permuted the HLA or CMV assignments 20 times. In a later analysis, co-occurring TCRs were grouped using DBSCAN, with TCRdist sequence similarity added in when clustering inside HLA-allele-positive subsets. For co-occurrence clustering, repertoires with fewer than 30,000 or more than 120,000 public chains were excluded, along with about five repertoires with anomalous nucleotide sharing. In TCRdb, the immuneACCESS table is reduced to in-frame sequences with V and J assigned. These tables do not hold every clone; where another copy was compared, an unresolved V gene accounts for under half, and the others remain unexplained. V and J calls and clone size are those listed in that table; D and trimming were worked out from the DNA. In this sample the table shows about 190,000 clones, 75% to 90% of which occur a single time. The ten largest clonotypes hold approximately 6.3% of the sample.

This chain joins TRBV5-1 to TRBJ2-7; 8 central bases correspond to TRBD1. The sample consisted of PBMCs. This TCR derives from a man aged 35-49 years in good health and CMV-seropositive. The CDR3 loop reads CASSLGNQDRVWDEQYF. The sequence in DNA is TGCGCCAGCAGCTTGGGGAACCAGGACAGGGTATGGGACGAGCAGTACTTC.